This T cell receptor beta chain is drawn from a study of shared clonotypes between healthy human individuals. Notes on the study in general: Only blood samples were collected, and tissue repertoires likely differ.

In the case of this clone: What it binds is not known.

Clones were read by immunoSEQ multiplex PCR, and TCRdb kept only the in-frame ones, dropping some. This table has around 2,000,000 clones, roughly 94% appearing once. Cells designated naive CD8 were CD45RO-negative and were positively selected for CCR7, with terminally differentiated effector memory CD45RA+ cells excluded. The V and J ends lost 4 bases and 0 bases respectively, with 10 bases between them. The CDR3 totals 16 residues. Germline V gives CDR1 SEHNR, CDR2 FQNEAQ (reference sequence). This chain connects TRBV7-9 to TRBJ2-6, with no clear D. The specimen was naive CD8+ T cells sorted from blood. The clonotype was recovered from a man aged 18 to 29 in good health. The CDR3 protein is CASSWEWDSGANVLTF. The CDR3 DNA sequence: TGTGCCAGCAGCTGGGAATGGGACTCTGGGGCCAACGTCCTGACTTTC. The full variable domain, completed using reference TRBV7-9 and TRBJ2-6, is DTGVSQNPRHKITKRGQNVTFRCDPISEHNRLYWYRQTLGQGPEFLTYFQNEAQLEKSRLLSDRFSAERPKGSFSTLEIQRTEQGDSAMYLCASSWEWDSGANVLTFGAGSRLTVL.